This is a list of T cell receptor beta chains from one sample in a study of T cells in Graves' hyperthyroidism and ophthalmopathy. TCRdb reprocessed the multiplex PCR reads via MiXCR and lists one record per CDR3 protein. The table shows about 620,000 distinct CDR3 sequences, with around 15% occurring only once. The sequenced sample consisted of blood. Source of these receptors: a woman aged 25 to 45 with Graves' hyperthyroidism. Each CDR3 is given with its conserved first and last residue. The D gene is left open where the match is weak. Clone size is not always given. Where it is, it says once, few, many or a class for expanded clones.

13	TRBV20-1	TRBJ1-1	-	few	CSARGGVTTEAFF	TGCAGTGCTAGAGGTGGGGTGACCACTGAAGCTTTCTTT
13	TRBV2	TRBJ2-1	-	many	CASNPSGNYEQFF	TGTGCCAGCAATCCTTCGGGGAACTATGAGCAGTTCTTC
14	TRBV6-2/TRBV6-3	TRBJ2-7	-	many	CATSGGLSSYEQYF	TGTGCCACTTCAGGCGGGCTGAGCTCCTACGAGCAGTACTTC
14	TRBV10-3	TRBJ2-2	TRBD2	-	CAIQREIVTGELFF	TGTGCCATTCAGCGGGAAATTGTGACCGGGGAGCTGTTTTTT
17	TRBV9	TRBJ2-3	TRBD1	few	CASSVGGTVDFTDTQYF	TGTGCCAGCAGCGTAGGGGGGACAGTAGATTTCACAGATACGCAGTATTTT
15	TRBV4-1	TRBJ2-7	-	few	CASSQETQLPREQYF	TGCGCCAGCAGCCAAGAAACTCAGCTCCCTAGAGAGCAGTACTTC
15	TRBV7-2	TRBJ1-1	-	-	CASSQYLGGRTEAFF	TGTGCCAGCAGCCAATATCTGGGGGGGAGGACTGAAGCTTTCTTT
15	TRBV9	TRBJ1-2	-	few	CASSVGGGSDYGYTF	TGTGCCAGCAGCGTAGGAGGGGGATCGGACTATGGCTACACCTTC
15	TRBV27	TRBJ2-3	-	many	CASSFIGSGTDTQYF	TGTGCCAGCAGTTTTATAGGGTCAGGCACAGATACGCAGTATTTT
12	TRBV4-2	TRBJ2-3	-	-	CASSHSSDTQYF	TGTGCCAGCAGCCATTCTTCAGATACGCAGTATTTT
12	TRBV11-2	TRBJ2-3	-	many	CASTPGTDTQYF	TGTGCCAGCACCCCCGGCACAGATACGCAGTATTTT
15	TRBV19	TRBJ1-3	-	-	CASSPRGSSGNTIYF	TGTGCCAGTAGCCCTCGGGGGAGCTCTGGAAACACCATATATTTT
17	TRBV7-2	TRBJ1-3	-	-	CASSLGLLGVSGNTIYF	TGTGCCAGCAGCTTAGGACTTTTGGGAGTCTCTGGAAACACCATATATTTT
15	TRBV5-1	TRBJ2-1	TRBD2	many	CASSSTSGSTNEQFF	TGCGCCAGCAGCTCGACTAGCGGGAGCACCAATGAGCAGTTCTTC
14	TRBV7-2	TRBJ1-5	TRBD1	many	CASSARQGMKPQHF	TGTGCCAGCAGCGCTAGACAGGGCATGAAGCCCCAGCATTTT
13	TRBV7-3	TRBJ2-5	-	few	CASSLAREETQYF	TGTGCCAGCAGCTTAGCCCGGGAAGAGACCCAGTACTTC
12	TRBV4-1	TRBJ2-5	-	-	CASSQEKETQYF	TGCGCCAGCAGCCAAGAAAAAGAGACCCAGTACTTC
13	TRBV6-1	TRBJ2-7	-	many	CATISGQHYEQYF	TGTGCCACCATTTCCGGACAGCACTACGAGCAGTACTTC
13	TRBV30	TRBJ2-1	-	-	CAWRSPNGNEQFF	TGTGCCTGGCGGTCGCCCAACGGCAATGAGCAGTTCTTC
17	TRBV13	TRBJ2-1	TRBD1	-	CASSFRTGPTTYNEQFF	TGTGCCAGCAGCTTTCGGACAGGGCCAACCACTTACAATGAGCAGTTCTTC
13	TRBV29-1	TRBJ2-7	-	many	CSVESRAGHEQYF	TGCAGCGTTGAATCGCGGGCCGGGCACGAGCAGTACTTC
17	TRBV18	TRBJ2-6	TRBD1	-	CASSPSGTGSGANVLTF	TGTGCCAGCTCACCTTCCGGGACAGGGTCTGGGGCCAACGTCCTGACTTTC
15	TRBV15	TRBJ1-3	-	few	CATSRDRGSGNTIYF	TGTGCCACCAGCAGAGATAGAGGGTCTGGAAACACCATATATTTT
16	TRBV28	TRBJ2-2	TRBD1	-	CASSPRGQLNTGELFF	TGTGCCAGCAGTCCCCGGGGACAGCTTAACACCGGGGAGCTGTTTTTT
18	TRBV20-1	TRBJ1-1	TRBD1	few	CSARPTVTGVPMNTEAFF	TGCAGTGCTAGACCCACCGTAACAGGGGTACCTATGAACACTGAAGCTTTCTTT
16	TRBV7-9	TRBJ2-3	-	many	CASSLGVYQSTDTQYF	TGTGCCAGCAGCTTAGGGGTTTACCAGAGCACAGATACGCAGTATTTT
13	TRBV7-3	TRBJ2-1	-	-	CVSSAGTYNEQFF	TGTGTCAGCAGCGCGGGAACGTACAATGAGCAGTTCTTC
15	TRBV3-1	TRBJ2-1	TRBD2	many	CASSHLTSGSHEQFF	TGTGCCAGCAGCCACTTGACTAGCGGGAGCCATGAGCAGTTCTTC
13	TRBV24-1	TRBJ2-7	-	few	CATSDSIRYEQYF	TGTGCCACCAGTGATTCTATTCGCTACGAGCAGTACTTC
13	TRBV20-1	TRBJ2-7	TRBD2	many	CSARHASGYEQYF	TGCAGTGCTAGGCACGCTAGCGGCTACGAGCAGTACTTC
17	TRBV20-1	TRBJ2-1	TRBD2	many	CSARGLAGGPSYNEQFF	TGCAGTGCTAGAGGCCTAGCGGGAGGGCCTTCCTACAATGAGCAGTTCTTC
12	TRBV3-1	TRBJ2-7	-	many	CASSQQFTEQYF	TGTGCCAGCAGCCAACAATTCACCGAGCAGTACTTC
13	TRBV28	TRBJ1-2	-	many	CASSLRRSHPNTF	TGTGCCAGCAGTCTACGGCGTTCGCACCCTAACACCTTC
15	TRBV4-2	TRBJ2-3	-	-	CASSPEGILAGTQYF	TGTGCCAGCAGCCCCGAAGGGATTCTAGCTGGTACGCAGTATTTT
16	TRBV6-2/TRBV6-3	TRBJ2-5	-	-	CASSYSPGQSEETQYF	TGTGCCAGCAGTTACAGCCCCGGGCAGTCGGAAGAGACCCAGTACTTC
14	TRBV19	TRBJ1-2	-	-	CASSTGETNYGYTF	TGTGCCAGTAGTACAGGGGAGACTAACTATGGCTACACCTTC
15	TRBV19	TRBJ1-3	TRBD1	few	CASSMDRSSGNTIYF	TGTGCCAGTAGTATGGACAGGAGCTCTGGAAACACCATATATTTT
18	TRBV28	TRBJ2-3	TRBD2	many	CASSPSVGLAGGTDTQYF	TGTGCCAGCAGTCCATCGGTTGGACTAGCGGGAGGCACAGATACGCAGTATTTT